What follows are 28 T cell receptor beta chains derived from one specimen sequenced in a study of cytomegalovirus exposure and HLA in healthy donors. Use of 60 Vbeta and 13 Jbeta primers characterized the PCR. The table came from immunoSEQ multiplex PCR; TCRdb's copy has only in-frame clones and leaves some out. This sample's clone table lists 65,000 to 90,000 clones. Sequenced: PBMCs. Receptors originate from a female donor in good health and CMV-seropositive.

The chain joins TRBV5-1 to TRBJ2-1; 8 bases agree with TRBD2. Per germline, CDR1 SGHRS and CDR2 YFSETQ. The CDR3 loop spans 13 amino acids. The V and J ends lost 0 bases and 9 bases, in that order; junction bases with no gene match: 2. Here the CDR3 reads CASSLGTSGEQFF. The CDR3 nucleotides read TGCGCCAGCAGCTTGGGAACTAGCGGTGAGCAGTTCTTC.

About this clone itself: Other DNA sequences within the sample encode an identical CDR3. V gene TRBV6-1 combines with J gene TRBJ2-7; 10 bases align to TRBD2. The J segment lost 1 base and the V segment lost 6 bases, leaving 3 bases of the junction unmatched. Germline CDR1 is MNHNS and CDR2 is SASEGT. The CDR3 consists of 14 residues. The DNA of the CDR3 is TGTGCCAGCAGAGGACTAGCGGAATCCTACGAGCAGTACTTC. Its protein product is CASRGLAESYEQYF.

Written as DNA, the CDR3 is TGTGCCACCCGGCCGCAGGGGGCGCGCACTGAAGCTTTCTTT. It is translated as CATRPQGARTEAFF. V is TRBV6-1 and J is TRBJ1-1; the match to TRBD1 covers 8 bases. The CDR3 spans 14 residues. The V segment lost 10 bases and the J segment 4 bases; nucleotides outside the gene matches: 11. The germline gives CDR1 MNHNS, CDR2 SASEGT.

This rearrangement joins TRBV28 to TRBJ1-3, with TRBD1 identical over 9 bases. The J segment lost 4 bases and the V segment lost 6 bases, leaving 7 bases of the junction unmatched. The CDR3 covers 15 residues. CDR1 is MDHEN and CDR2 is SYDVKM in the germline V gene. CDR3 DNA: TGTGCCAGCAGCCACAGGGGGCGTACCGGAAACACCATATATTTT. This sequence encodes CASSHRGRTGNTIYF. The full variable domain, rest sourced from reference TRBV28 and TRBJ1-3, is DVKVTQSSRYLVKRTGEKVFLECVQDMDHENMFWYRQDPGLGLRLIYFSYDVKMKEKGDIPEGYSVSREKKERFSLILESASTNQTSMYLCASSHRGRTGNTIYFGEGSWLTVV.

The chain combines TRBV10-3 with TRBJ1-2, with 7 bases matching TRBD1. Germline assignment: CDR1 ENHRY and CDR2 SYGVKD. With V trimmed by 7 bases and J by 2 bases, 4 bases remained unmatched. This CDR3 region has 13 residues. The CDR3 DNA sequence: TGTGCCATCACCTTGACAGGGAACTATGGCTACACCTTC. Protein product: CAITLTGNYGYTF.

The rearrangement links TRBV6-5 to TRBJ2-4; no clear D gene. CDR1 is MNHEY and CDR2 is SVGAGI in the germline V gene. V was cut by 0 bases and J by 1 base, with 10 bases left in between. CDR3 length equals 16 residues. The CDR3 region is CASSYSGSFAKNIQYF. The CDR3 DNA reads TGTGCCAGCAGTTACTCGGGTAGCTTTGCCAAAAACATTCAGTACTTC.

The chain employs TRBV7-9 and TRBJ2-1; TRBD1 matches at 7 bases. CDR1 SEHNR and CDR2 FQNEAQ come from the germline V gene (reference sequence). J gave up 3 bases and V 10 bases, and 6 bases lay outside the gene matches. The CDR3 runs to 13 residues. The CDR3 DNA reads TGTGCCACAAGGGGGCCGGGCTACAATGAGCAGTTCTTC. Amino acid sequence: CATRGPGYNEQFF.

The V call is TRBV28, the J call TRBJ2-7; D is perhaps TRBD1 (6 bases). Germline loops: CDR1 MDHEN, CDR2 SYDVKM. This CDR3 has 14 amino acids. V was cut by 4 bases and J by 4 bases, with 14 bases left in between. The CDR3 sequence is CASSYRDTNYEQYF. CDR3 sequence (DNA): TGTGCCAGCAGTTACCGGGACACAAATTACGAGCAGTACTTC.

V is TRBV2 and J is TRBJ2-6, with 10 bases aligning to TRBD1. The J segment lost 2 bases and the V segment lost 4 bases, leaving 2 bases of the junction unmatched. This CDR3 comprises 16 residues. From germline, CDR1 is SNHLY and CDR2 FYNNEI. CDR3 loop: CASSGGQGAGANVLTF. In DNA form, the CDR3 reads TGTGCCAGCAGTGGAGGACAGGGGGCTGGGGCCAACGTCCTGACTTTC.

The chain uses TRBV18 and TRBJ2-7; TRBD1 matches at 8 bases. The CDR3 covers 13 residues. Germline V gene lookup returns CDR1 KGHSH and CDR2 LQKENI. The junction had 0 bases not matched to a gene; V was cut back by 3 bases and J by 2 bases. CDR3 sequence: CASSPDRAYEQYF. The CDR3 coding sequence is TGTGCCAGCTCACCGGACAGGGCCTACGAGCAGTACTTC. Combining the CDR3 with reference TRBV18 and TRBJ2-7 gives the whole variable domain NAGVMQNPRHLVRRRGQEARLRCSPMKGHSHVYWYRQLPEEGLKFMVYLQKENIIDESGMPKERFSAEFPKEGPSILRIQQVVRGDSAAYFCASSPDRAYEQYFGPGTRLTVT.

The V and J genes are TRBV5-1 and TRBJ2-5; 7 bases map to TRBD1. V dropped 4 bases and J dropped 4; count of bases not matched to a gene: 4. Per the germline V gene, CDR1 is SGHRS and CDR2 is YFSETQ. The CDR3 consists of 13 residues. CDR3 sequence reads: CASSRTGTETQYF. CDR3 in DNA: TGCGCCAGCAGCCGGACAGGTACAGAGACCCAGTACTTC. The whole variable domain, remainder taken from reference TRBV5-1 and TRBJ2-5, is KAGVTQTPRYLIKTRGQQVTLSCSPISGHRSVSWYQQTPGQGLQFLFEYFSETQRNKGNFPGRFSGRQFSNSRSEMNVSTLELGDSALYLCASSRTGTETQYFGPGTRLLVL.

This chain links TRBV5-1 with TRBJ1-2; D unresolved. Germline CDR1 reads SGHRS; CDR2 reads YFSETQ. Trimming removed 2 bases at V and 4 bases at J, with 12 bases between. The CDR3 sequence is 14 residues long. The DNA for the CDR3 is TGCGCCAGCAGCTTCAGCGCACAAACCTATGGCTACACCTTC. This gives the protein CASSFSAQTYGYTF.

V is TRBV7-2 and J is TRBJ2-7, with 10 bases that match TRBD1. The CDR3 length is 13 residues. Looked up from germline, CDR1 is SGHTA and CDR2 is FQGNSA. Germline trimming cut 5 bases from V and 7 bases from J; bases unmatched to any gene: 5. The CDR3 DNA reads as TGTGCCAGCAGCCGACAGGGGGCGTGGGAGCAGTACTTC. This encodes CASSRQGAWEQYF.

The genes are TRBV6-5 and TRBJ2-1; TRBD2 agrees at 9 bases. Germline CDR1 MNHEY, CDR2 SVGAGI. The CDR3 length is 13 residues. Trimming took 6 bases from V and 8 from J; bases not matched to a gene: 5. CDR3 DNA sequence: TGTGCCAGCAGGCGGGAGGGGGCTCATGAGCAGTTCTTC. It is translated as CASRREGAHEQFF.

The chain links TRBV10-1 to TRBJ2-7; 7 bases are a match to TRBD1. The CDR3 is 14 residues long. In germline, CDR1 is WNHNN, CDR2 SYGVQD (reference sequence). The trim removed 4 bases at V and 2 bases at J, leaving 5 bases unmatched. For the CDR3, the DNA is TGCGCCAGCAGTGGACAGGGACCCCCCTACGAGCAGTACTTC. Protein: CASSGQGPPYEQYF.

CDR3 bases: TGTGCCATCAGTGATATGACAGGCAGCTCCTACAATGAGCAGTTCTTC. This translates into CAISDMTGSSYNEQFF. The chain employs TRBV10-3 and TRBJ2-1, with D perhaps matching TRBD1 (6 bases). Trimming pared 3 bases from V and 0 bases from J, leaving 12 bases between. The CDR3 loop spans 16 amino acids. Germline assignment: CDR1 ENHRY and CDR2 SYGVKD.

In nucleotides, the CDR3 is TGTGCCACCCCCGGGACAGGGGGCACAGATACGCAGTATTTT. It specifies CATPGTGGTDTQYF. The chain has TRBV6-1 and TRBJ2-3; 10 bases agree with TRBD1. The CDR3 has 14 amino acids. Trimming took 10 bases from V and 1 from J; bases not matched to a gene: 5. Germline V gene sequence: CDR1 MNHNS, CDR2 SASEGT.

V is TRBV4-3 and J is TRBJ1-2; D remains ambiguous. This CDR3 comprises 16 residues. CDR1 LGHNA and CDR2 YSLEER come from the germline V gene. V was clipped by 1 base and J by 4 bases, with 16 bases between them. The chain's CDR3 is CASSQGGRGAAYGYTF. The DNA for the CDR3 is TGCGCCAGCAGCCAAGGTGGCAGAGGAGCCGCCTATGGCTACACCTTC.

The chain combines TRBV10-3 with TRBJ2-4; possibly TRBD1 for D (5 bases). Trimming left V 3 bases short and J 1 base short, with 16 bases between. The length of the CDR3 is 17 residues. In germline, CDR1 is ENHRY, CDR2 SYGVKD. The CDR3 region has the DNA TGTGCCATCAGTGAAGAACAGGACCTTTCGGCCAAAAACATTCAGTACTTC. Its protein is CAISEEQDLSAKNIQYF.

V and J are TRBV10-3 and TRBJ2-5; 10 bases align to TRBD2. The CDR3 sequence is 15 residues long. J lost 2 bases, V lost 6 bases, and 6 bases had no gene match. Germline CDR1 is ENHRY and CDR2 is SYGVKD. The CDR3 sequence: CAIREAGGWQETQYF. CDR3 sequence (DNA): TGTGCCATCAGGGAAGCGGGAGGGTGGCAAGAGACCCAGTACTTC.

The rearrangement links TRBV6-5 to TRBJ1-1; no clear D. The CDR3 loop spans 12 amino acids. The V gene lost 6 bases and the J gene lost 4 bases, with 9 bases spanning the gap. Per germline, CDR1 MNHEY and CDR2 SVGAGI. CDR3 sequence: CASSRAGTEAFF. In nucleotides, the CDR3 is TGTGCCAGCAGCCGGGCGGGCACTGAAGCTTTCTTT.

The rearrangement joins TRBV7-3 to TRBJ2-3; D call uncertain. V shed 5 bases and J shed 2 bases, with 8 bases lying between them. This CDR3 spans 13 amino acids. CDR1 and CDR2 (germline): SGHTA, FQGTGA. The CDR3 DNA follows: TGTGCCAGCAGCACGTACTACACAGATACGCAGTATTTT. Translation: CASSTYYTDTQYF.

The chain links TRBV9 to TRBJ1-5, with 7 nucleotides matching TRBD1. Looked up from germline, CDR1 is SGDLS and CDR2 is YYNGEE. The V segment lost 2 bases and the J segment 4 bases; nucleotides outside the gene matches: 3. This CDR3 has 14 amino acids. The CDR3 protein is CASSVGTVNQPQHF. For the CDR3, the DNA is TGTGCCAGCAGCGTTGGGACAGTTAATCAGCCCCAGCATTTT.

The chain carries TRBV29-1 and TRBJ1-3; no definite D call. The CDR3 spans 13 residues. Germline V gene lookup returns CDR1 SQVTM and CDR2 ANQGSEA. Between the trimmed V and J ends, which lost 3 bases and 0 bases, there was a span of 6 bases. The CDR3 DNA is TGCAGCGTTGAGCCTAGCTCTGGAAACACCATATATTTT. Its protein is CSVEPSSGNTIYF.

With respect to this clone: At the DNA level, this CDR3 is encoded by other sequences in the same sample as well. V usage is TRBV2 and J usage is TRBJ1-1, with D possibly TRBD1 on 5 matching bases. The CDR3 is made up of 13 amino acids. V lost 6 bases, J lost 2 bases, and 10 bases lay in between. CDR1 and CDR2 (germline): SNHLY, FYNNEI. The CDR3 sequence is CASSEQGNTEAFF. The CDR3 DNA reads TGTGCCAGCAGCGAGCAGGGTAACACTGAAGCTTTCTTT. Together with reference TRBV2 and TRBJ1-1, the CDR3 gives the full variable domain: EPEVTQTPSHQVTQMGQEVILRCVPISNHLYFYWYRQILGQKVEFLVSFYNNEISEKSEIFDDQFSVERPDGSNFTLKIRSTKLEDSAMYFCASSEQGNTEAFFGQGTRLTVV.

The chain joins TRBV5-1 to TRBJ2-1, with TRBD2 matching 7 bases. The CDR3 spans 17 residues. Losses at the gene ends were 2 bases for V and 6 bases for J; bases not matched to a gene: 14. The germline CDR1 and CDR2 sequences are SGHRS and YFSETQ. CDR3 nucleotide sequence: TGCGCCAGCAGCTTCGACCGCCTCGGGAGGCCCCCCAATGAGCAGTTCTTC. Amino acids: CASSFDRLGRPPNEQFF.

The CDR3 bases are TGTGCCAGCAGCCCCAACCCAGGGATTATGAACACTGAAGCTTTCTTT. As protein: CASSPNPGIMNTEAFF. The chain is built from TRBV7-9 and TRBJ1-1, with TRBD1 as a possible D gene (5 bases). V lost 5 bases and J lost 0, with 16 bases in between. The CDR3 runs to 16 residues. CDR1 is SEHNR and CDR2 is FQNEAQ in the germline V gene (reference sequence).

In regard to this clone: Its ends do not fully match the called genes, so a read error is possible. The chain couples TRBV29-1 to TRBJ2-5; 7 nucleotides match TRBD1. Looked up from germline, CDR1 is SQVTM and CDR2 is ANQGSEA. The CDR3 runs 12 residues. The CDR3 DNA reads as TGCAGCGGTGAAAGGGGGCGAGAGACCCAGTACTTC. It yields the protein CSGERGRETQYF.